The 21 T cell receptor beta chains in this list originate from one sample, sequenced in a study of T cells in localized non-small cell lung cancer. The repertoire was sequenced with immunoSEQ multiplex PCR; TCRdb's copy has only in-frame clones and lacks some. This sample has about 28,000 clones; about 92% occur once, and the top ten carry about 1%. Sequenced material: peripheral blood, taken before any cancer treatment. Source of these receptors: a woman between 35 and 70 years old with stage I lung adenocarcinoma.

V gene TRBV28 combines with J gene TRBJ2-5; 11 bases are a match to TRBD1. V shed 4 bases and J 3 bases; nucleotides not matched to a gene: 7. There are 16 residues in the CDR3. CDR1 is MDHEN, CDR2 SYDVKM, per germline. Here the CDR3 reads CASSSRRGQGEETQYF. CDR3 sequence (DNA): TGTGCCAGCAGTTCAAGGCGGGGACAGGGGGAAGAGACCCAGTACTTC.

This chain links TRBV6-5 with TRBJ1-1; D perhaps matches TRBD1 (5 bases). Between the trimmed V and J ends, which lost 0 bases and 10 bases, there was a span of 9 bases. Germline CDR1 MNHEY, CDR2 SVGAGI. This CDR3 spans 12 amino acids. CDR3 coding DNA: TGTGCCAGCAGTTACTCGGGGGGGGGAGCTTTCTTT. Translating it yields CASSYSGGGAFF.

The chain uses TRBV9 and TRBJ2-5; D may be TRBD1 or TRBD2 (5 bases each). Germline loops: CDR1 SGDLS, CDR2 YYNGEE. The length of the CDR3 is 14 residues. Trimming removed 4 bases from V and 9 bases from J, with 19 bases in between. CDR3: CASSPPGTTRAQYF. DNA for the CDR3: TGTGCCAGCAGCCCCCCCGGGACCACGCGTGCCCAGTACTTC.

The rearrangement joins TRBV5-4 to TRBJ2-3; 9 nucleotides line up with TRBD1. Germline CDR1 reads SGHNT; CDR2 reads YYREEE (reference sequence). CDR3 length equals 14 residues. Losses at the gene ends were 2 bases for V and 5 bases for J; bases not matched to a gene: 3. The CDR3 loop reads CASSLTGGIDTQYF. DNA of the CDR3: TGTGCCAGCAGCTTAACAGGGGGCATAGATACGCAGTATTTT.

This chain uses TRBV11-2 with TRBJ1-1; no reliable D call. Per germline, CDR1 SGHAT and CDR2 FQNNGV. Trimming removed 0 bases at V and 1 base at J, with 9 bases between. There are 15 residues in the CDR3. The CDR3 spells CASSLELQSNTEAFF. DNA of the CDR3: TGTGCCAGCAGCTTAGAATTACAGTCGAACACTGAAGCTTTCTTT.

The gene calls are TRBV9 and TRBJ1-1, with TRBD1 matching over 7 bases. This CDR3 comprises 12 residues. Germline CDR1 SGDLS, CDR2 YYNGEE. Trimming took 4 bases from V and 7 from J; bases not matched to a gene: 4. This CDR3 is CASSRQGGEAFF. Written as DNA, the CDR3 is TGTGCCAGCAGCCGACAGGGAGGTGAAGCTTTCTTT.

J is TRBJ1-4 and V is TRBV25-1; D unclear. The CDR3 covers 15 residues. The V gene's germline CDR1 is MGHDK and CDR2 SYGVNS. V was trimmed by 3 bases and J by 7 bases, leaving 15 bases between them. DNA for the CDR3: TGTGCCAGCAGTGAGGCAAAGGCAGGACGTGAAAAACTGTTTTTT. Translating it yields CASSEAKAGREKLFF.

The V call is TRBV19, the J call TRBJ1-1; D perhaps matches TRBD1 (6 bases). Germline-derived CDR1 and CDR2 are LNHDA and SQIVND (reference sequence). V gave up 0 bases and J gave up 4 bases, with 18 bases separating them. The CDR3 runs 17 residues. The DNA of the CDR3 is TGTGCCAGTAGTATAGATAGTCGGCAGGGGTGGGGCACTGAAGCTTTCTTT. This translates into CASSIDSRQGWGTEAFF. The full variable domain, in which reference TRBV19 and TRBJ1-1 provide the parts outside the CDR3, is DGGITQSPKYLFRKEGQNVTLSCEQNLNHDAMYWYRQDPGQGLRLIYYSQIVNDFQKGDIAEGYSVSREKKESFPLTVTSAQKNPTAFYLCASSIDSRQGWGTEAFFGQGTRLTVV.

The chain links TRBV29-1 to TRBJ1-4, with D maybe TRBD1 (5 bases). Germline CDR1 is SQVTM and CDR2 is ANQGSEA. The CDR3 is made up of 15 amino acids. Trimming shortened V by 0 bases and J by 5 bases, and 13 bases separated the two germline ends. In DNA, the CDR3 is TGCAGCGTTGAAGATCCTCAGGGTGGGAATGAAAAACTGTTTTTT. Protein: CSVEDPQGGNEKLFF.

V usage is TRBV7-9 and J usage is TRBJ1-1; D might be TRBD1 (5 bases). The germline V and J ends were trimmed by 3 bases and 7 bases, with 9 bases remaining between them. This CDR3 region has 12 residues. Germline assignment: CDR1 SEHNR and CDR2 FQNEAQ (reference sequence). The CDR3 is CASSFWGDEAFF. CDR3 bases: TGTGCCAGCAGCTTTTGGGGGGATGAAGCTTTCTTT.

The CDR3 DNA reads as TGCGCCAGCAGCCAAGCCGCTAGCGGGGGCTACCAAGAGACCCAGTACTTC. Its translation is CASSQAASGGYQETQYF. The V and J genes are TRBV4-1 and TRBJ2-5; 10 nucleotides align to TRBD2. The CDR3 runs 17 residues. V trimming: 1 base; J trimming: 0 bases; junction bases outside the gene matches: 5. Germline values: CDR1 MGHRA, CDR2 YSYEKL.

CDR3 region: CASSFSSWGYTF. DNA for the CDR3: TGTGCCAGCAGTTTCTCCAGTTGGGGCTACACCTTC. The V gene is TRBV28, the J gene TRBJ1-2; D is unresolved. The CDR3 runs to 12 residues. Germline V gene data show CDR1 as MDHEN and CDR2 as SYDVKM. The V and J ends lost 3 bases and 8 bases respectively, with 10 bases between them.

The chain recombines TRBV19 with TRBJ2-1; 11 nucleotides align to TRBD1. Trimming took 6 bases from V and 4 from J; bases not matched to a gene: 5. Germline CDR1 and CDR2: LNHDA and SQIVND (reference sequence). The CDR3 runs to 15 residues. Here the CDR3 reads CASSPDRGLYNEQFF. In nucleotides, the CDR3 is TGTGCCAGTAGCCCGGACAGGGGGCTGTACAATGAGCAGTTCTTC.

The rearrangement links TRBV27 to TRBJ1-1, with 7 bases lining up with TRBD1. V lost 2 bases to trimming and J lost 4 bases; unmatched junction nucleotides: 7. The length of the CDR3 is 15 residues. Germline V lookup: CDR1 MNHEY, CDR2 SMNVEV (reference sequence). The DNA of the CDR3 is TGTGCCAGCAGTTTAGCAGGGGGAGGGGGCACTGAAGCTTTCTTT. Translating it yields CASSLAGGGGTEAFF.

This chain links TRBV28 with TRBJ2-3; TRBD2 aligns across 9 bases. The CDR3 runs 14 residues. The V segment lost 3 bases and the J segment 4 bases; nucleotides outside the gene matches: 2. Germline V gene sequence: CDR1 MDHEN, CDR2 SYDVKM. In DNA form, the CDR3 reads TGTGCCAGCAGTTTCCAGCGGGGGGCAGATACGCAGTATTTT. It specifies CASSFQRGADTQYF. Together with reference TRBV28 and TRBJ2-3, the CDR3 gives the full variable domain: DVKVTQSSRYLVKRTGEKVFLECVQDMDHENMFWYRQDPGLGLRLIYFSYDVKMKEKGDIPEGYSVSREKKERFSLILESASTNQTSMYLCASSFQRGADTQYFGPGTRLTVL.

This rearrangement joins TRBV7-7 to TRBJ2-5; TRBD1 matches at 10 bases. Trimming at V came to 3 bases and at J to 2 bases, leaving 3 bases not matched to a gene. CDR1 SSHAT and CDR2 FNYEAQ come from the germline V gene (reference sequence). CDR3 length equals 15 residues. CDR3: CASSFGQGGQETQYF. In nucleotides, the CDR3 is TGTGCCAGCAGCTTCGGACAGGGGGGACAAGAGACCCAGTACTTC.

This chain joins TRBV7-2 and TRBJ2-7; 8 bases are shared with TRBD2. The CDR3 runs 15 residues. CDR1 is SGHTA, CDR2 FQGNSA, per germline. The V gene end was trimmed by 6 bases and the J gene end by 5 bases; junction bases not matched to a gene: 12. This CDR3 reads CASRTTSGSWNEQYF. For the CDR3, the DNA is TGTGCCAGCAGAACTACTAGCGGTTCTTGGAACGAGCAGTACTTC. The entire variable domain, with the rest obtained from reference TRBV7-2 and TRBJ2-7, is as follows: GAGVSQSPSNKVTEKGKDVELRCDPISGHTALYWYRQSLGQGLEFLIYFQGNSAPDKSGLPSDRFSAERTGGSVSTLTIQRTQQEDSAVYLCASRTTSGSWNEQYFGPGTRLTVT.

CDR3 nucleotides: TGTGCCAGCAGCGAGGGGTCCAAAAACATTCAGTACTTC. It encodes CASSEGSKNIQYF. The gene calls are TRBV28 and TRBJ2-4; D might be TRBD1 or TRBD2, each matching 5 bases. This CDR3 region has 13 residues. The ends were cut back, 6 bases at V and 2 bases at J, with 8 bases in the middle. The germline V gene encodes CDR1 MDHEN and CDR2 SYDVKM.

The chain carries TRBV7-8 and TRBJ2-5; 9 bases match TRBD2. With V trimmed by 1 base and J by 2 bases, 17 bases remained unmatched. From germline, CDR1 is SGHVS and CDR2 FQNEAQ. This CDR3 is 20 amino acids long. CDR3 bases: TGTGCCAGCAGCTTAGGTCCCGGGACTAGCAGACTTAACCCGCAAGAGACCCAGTACTTC. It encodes CASSLGPGTSRLNPQETQYF.

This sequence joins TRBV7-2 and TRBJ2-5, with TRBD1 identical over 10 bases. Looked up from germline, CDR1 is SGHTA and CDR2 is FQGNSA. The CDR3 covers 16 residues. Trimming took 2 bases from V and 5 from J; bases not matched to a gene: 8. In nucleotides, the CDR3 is TGTGCCAGCAGCTTAAAGGGGACAGGGGCAGGCGAGACCCAGTACTTC. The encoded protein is CASSLKGTGAGETQYF.

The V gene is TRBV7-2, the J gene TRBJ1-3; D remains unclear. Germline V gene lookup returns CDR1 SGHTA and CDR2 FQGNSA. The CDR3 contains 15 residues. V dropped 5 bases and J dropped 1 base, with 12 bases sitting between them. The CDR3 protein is CASSQAGWSGNTIYF. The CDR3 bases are TGTGCCAGCAGCCAGGCGGGGTGGTCTGGAAACACCATATATTTT.